This T cell receptor beta chain was obtained from a study of beta chain features in type 1 diabetes. With respect to this clone: Its antigen is still unknown. This sample also contains other DNA sequences that code for the same CDR3.

The study reverse transcribed the entire isolated RNA, so it sequenced expressed TCRB transcripts. Clones were sequenced by immunoSEQ multiplex PCR, and TCRdb holds only the in-frame ones, with some missing. The data contain 640,000 or so clones, over 13% of them singletons. Study outcomes and limitations: For Type 1 diabetes patients, all four CD4+ subsets carried TCRB CDR3s that were moderately but significantly shorter.

CDR3 size: 12 residues. Germline-derived CDR1 and CDR2 are SGHDT and YYEEEE. The germline V and J ends were trimmed by 3 bases and 4 bases, with 5 bases remaining between them. This TCR came from a man aged 18 to 30 with type 1 diabetes. V gene TRBV5-6 combines with J gene TRBJ2-1, with D hard to call. Sequencing was carried out using naive CD4+ T cells from blood. CDR3 bases: TGTGCCAGCAGCTCCGGATACAATGAGCAGTTCTTC. Protein sequence: CASSSGYNEQFF. The full variable domain, in which reference TRBV5-6 and TRBJ2-1 provide the parts outside the CDR3, is DAGVTQSPTHLIKTRGQQVTLRCSPKSGHDTVSWYQQALGQGPQFIFQYYEEEERQRGNFPDRFSGHQFPNYSSELNVNALLLGDSALYLCASSSGYNEQFFGPGTRLTVL.